This record concerns one TCR beta chain sequence. The antigen it recognizes is unknown. Qualities for individual bases were not recorded, and no much larger clone is one base off. Other nucleotide sequences from this sample produce the same CDR3. The data were obtained in a study of blood T cell repertoires in COVID-19 (dated by TCRdb to 2020 to 2021). Broadly, across the study: The collaborator samples originated in the United States, Italy and Spain and spanned the acute and convalescent phases of COVID-19. The samples were drawn from the first 160 participants of the ongoing ImmuneRACE study and from 1,200 or so subjects provided by 6 global collaborators. Nearly every sample came with metadata listing a de-identified subject ID, COVID-19 status, age in years and sex. Subjects who had been exposed to COVID-19, were actively infected with it, or had recovered from it provided the deeply sampled blood TCRbeta repertoires that made up the dataset. The repertoires were made available in a free public database intended to serve as a resource for research on the immune response to SARS-CoV-2. Where available, HLA class I and class II types were taken from metadata supplied by the sample provider and were not determined by assay-based typing. The material from the prospective study consisted of cDNA or gDNA derived from T cells, B-cell-depleted T cells, or PBMCs.

The investigation overall reported the following: Clinical and demographic metadata were provided uncurated, with the amount varying by source and participant.

Ends trimmed: V by 0 bases, J by 0 bases; bases unmatched to a gene: 4. Per the germline V gene, SGHRS is the CDR1 and YFSETQ is the CDR2. From cysteine to phenylalanine, the CDR3 is 16 amino acids long. The read is trimmed to its CDR3 DNA, 48 bases read in frame from base 1. Participants in the prospective study were enrolled through a virtual design, were aged about 18 to 89 years, and lived in 24 United States geographic areas. Cohort assignment in the prospective study relied on participant-reported clinical history from a screening survey and a study questionnaire. Recovered participants in ImmuneRACE Cohort 3 were defined by two consecutive negative NP/OP PCR tests, clearance by a healthcare professional, or resolution of symptoms. In the prospective study, whole blood, serum and a nasopharyngeal or oropharyngeal swab were collected from each participant by mobile phlebotomists. Additional blood draws and questionnaires over an approximately 2-month period could optionally be provided by prospective study participants. Blood samples from the prospective study were shipped frozen or at room temperature prior to DNA extraction.

TCRbeta CDR3 regions were amplified from genomic DNA using the immunoSEQ Assay, a bias-controlled multiplex PCR. The original methods were these. The number of nucleated cells in each sample was estimated from the amplification of reference gene primers within the assay. To quantify the absolute abundance of each unique TCRbeta CDR3 rearrangement, sequence reads were collapsed and filtered. For each sample, productive Simpson clonality was calculated as the square root of Simpson's diversity index over productive rearrangements. This is the immuneACCESS table as TCRdb keeps it, with only in-frame sequences that have V and J called. A part of the clones is gone; compared with another copy, unresolved V genes explain less than half, and the rest is unexplained. From that table come the V and J calls and clone size; the DNA was used to work out D and trimming. This sample is represented by 300,000 to 400,000 clones; roughly 87% of them were singletons. The ten largest clones take up more than 1% of the sample.

The sequencing input was PBMCs or T cells enriched from blood (not recorded which). The chain couples TRBV5-1 to TRBJ1-2, with 8 junctional bases fitting TRBD1. This clonotype originated in a woman aged 25 to 39 who had recovered from COVID-19. This receptor carries the CDR3 CASSLGTGWTNYGYTF. The nucleotide sequence reads TGCGCCAGCAGCTTGGGGACAGGGTGGACTAACTATGGCTACACCTTC.